The 5 T cell receptor beta chains given below trace back to one sample, sequenced in a study of T cells in Graves' hyperthyroidism and ophthalmopathy. Amplified regions were TCR beta CDR3 sequences from RNA transcripts. Primed by the HTBI set, a first-round RT-PCR was run on the TCR CDR3. TCRdb called the multiplex PCR reads again in MiXCR, with one record for every CDR3 protein. This sample yields around 340,000 distinct CDR3 sequences, of which approximately 14% are seen a single time; just under 25% belongs to the top ten. The sequenced sample consisted of blood. All receptors derive from a woman aged 30 to 39 with Graves' hyperthyroidism.

This chain connects TRBV12-3 or TRBV12-4 to TRBJ2-7; no firm D call. The germline V and J ends were trimmed by 6 bases and 3 bases, with 9 bases remaining between them. The CDR3 totals 12 residues. DNA of the CDR3: TGTGCCAGCAGCGGATCGGGCTACGAGCAGTACTTC. It encodes CASSGSGYEQYF.

This clonotype has just a few counts. V gene TRBV6-1 combines with J gene TRBJ1-2; 7 bases line up with TRBD1. V lost 6 bases, J lost 8 bases, and 3 bases stayed unmatched. The length of the CDR3 is 11 residues. Germline loops: CDR1 MNHNS, CDR2 SASEGT. The DNA for the CDR3 is TGTGCCAGCAGAACAGGGGAAGGCTACACCTTC. It yields the protein CASRTGEGYTF.

This clonotype was seen repeatedly, ten times or more. The chain uses TRBV2 and TRBJ2-5; tentatively, D is TRBD1 (6 bases). Germline V gene sequence: CDR1 SNHLY, CDR2 FYNNEI. Trimming left V 5 bases short and J 4 bases short, with 11 bases between. The CDR3 has 13 residues. The CDR3, as DNA: TGTGCCAGCAGTCGACAGGACAGAGAGACCCAGTACTTC. Protein sequence: CASSRQDRETQYF. The whole variable domain, remainder taken from reference TRBV2 and TRBJ2-5, is EPEVTQTPSHQVTQMGQEVILRCVPISNHLYFYWYRQILGQKVEFLVSFYNNEISEKSEIFDDQFSVERPDGSNFTLKIRSTKLEDSAMYFCASSRQDRETQYFGPGTRLLVL.

In regard to this clonotype: A read error may produce the germline difference seen at one junction end. This chain connects TRBV5-5 to TRBJ2-5, with no clear D. Germline CDR1 and CDR2: SGHKS and YYEKEE (reference sequence). The CDR3 contains 12 residues. CDR3 residues: CASSLASAPLDF. The CDR3 bases are TGTGCCAGCAGCTTAGCATCTGCACCGCTTGACTTC.

This clonotype was counted many times. This rearrangement joins TRBV7-2 to TRBJ2-3; D gene unclear. Looked up from germline, CDR1 is SGHTA and CDR2 is FQGNSA. Trimming stripped 3 bases from V and 0 bases from J, with 7 bases between. The CDR3 totals 14 residues. DNA of the CDR3: TGTGCCAGCAGCTTCGCTCCCAGCACAGATACGCAGTATTTT. Encoded protein: CASSFAPSTDTQYF. Full variable domain (outside the CDR3, taken from reference TRBV7-2 and TRBJ2-3): GAGVSQSPSNKVTEKGKDVELRCDPISGHTALYWYRQSLGQGLEFLIYFQGNSAPDKSGLPSDRFSAERTGGSVSTLTIQRTQQEDSAVYLCASSFAPSTDTQYFGPGTRLTVL.